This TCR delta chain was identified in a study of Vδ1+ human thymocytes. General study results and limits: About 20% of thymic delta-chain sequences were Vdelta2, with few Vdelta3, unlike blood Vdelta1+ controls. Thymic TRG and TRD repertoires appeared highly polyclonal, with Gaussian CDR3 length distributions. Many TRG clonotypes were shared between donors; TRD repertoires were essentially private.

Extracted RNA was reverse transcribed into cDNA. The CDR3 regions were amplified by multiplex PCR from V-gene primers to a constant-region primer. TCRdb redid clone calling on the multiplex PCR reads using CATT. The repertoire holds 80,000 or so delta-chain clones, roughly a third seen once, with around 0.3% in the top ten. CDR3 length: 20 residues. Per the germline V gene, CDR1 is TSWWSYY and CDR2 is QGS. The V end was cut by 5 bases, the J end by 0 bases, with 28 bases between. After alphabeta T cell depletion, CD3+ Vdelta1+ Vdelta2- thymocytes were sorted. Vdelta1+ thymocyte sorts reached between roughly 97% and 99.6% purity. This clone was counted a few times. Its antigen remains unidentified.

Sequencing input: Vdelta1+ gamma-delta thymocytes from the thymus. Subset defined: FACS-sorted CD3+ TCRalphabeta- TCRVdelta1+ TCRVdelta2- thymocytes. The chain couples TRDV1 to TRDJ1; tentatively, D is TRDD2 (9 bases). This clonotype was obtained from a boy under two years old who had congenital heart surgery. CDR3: CALGNPFLPAGGNDTDKLIF. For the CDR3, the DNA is TGTGCTCTTGGGAACCCCTTCCTACCGGCTGGGGGAAATGACACCGATAAACTCATCTTT.